This TCR beta chain was sequenced during a study of T-cell reconstitution after alpha-beta-depleted transplantation in children. The V gene end was trimmed by 6 bases and the J gene end by 4 bases; junction bases not matched to a gene: 7. The V gene's germline CDR1 is MNHEY and CDR2 SMNVEV (reference sequence). This CDR3 is 14 amino acids long. Using unique molecular identifiers, the investigators prepared the TCRbeta library. TCRdb ran MiXCR on the PCR reads and lists one entry per CDR3 protein. The table has 400,000 to 500,000 distinct CDR3 sequences, 9.5% to 13% seen once; the top ten hold approximately 5%.

The specimen was PBMCs from the stem cell graft donor, collected from the stem cell graft. The chain carries TRBV27 and TRBJ2-7, with 9 bases fitting TRBD2. The receptor comes from a human donor who donated a stem cell graft to a child with acute myeloid leukemia. CDR3 bases: TGTGCCAGCAGAGAAGGCGGGAGGGGGTACGAGCAGTACTTC. Its translation is CASREGGRGYEQYF.